Included here is one TCR beta chain sequence, with context. Its target is not known. Measured with immunoSEQ multiplex PCR; TCRdb has only the in-frame clones, and not every one. The sample lists roughly 130,000 clones; around 94% were seen once. The record originates from a study of human thymus T cells. Findings and limits, study-wide: Related studies noted strongly shared thymic repertoires across unrelated people. Thymic as well as blood repertoires seemed to favor certain V and J genes unevenly.

Germline CDR1 reads MNHEY; CDR2 reads SVGAGI. The CDR3 extends over 15 amino acids. The V gene end was trimmed by 4 bases and the J gene end by 1 base; junction bases not matched to a gene: 2. Thymus tissue for the work was resected from patients undergoing corrective heart surgery. Corrective surgery for congenital heart defects was being performed on the healthy Finnish infants who served as donors. The specimen was thymus tissue. This receptor was identified in a boy under two years old with a congenital heart defect but otherwise immunologically healthy. The V and J genes are TRBV6-5 and TRBJ2-5; 11 nucleotides line up with TRBD2. CDR3 loop: CASSWLAGGQETQYF. CDR3 in DNA: TGTGCCAGCAGTTGGCTAGCGGGGGGCCAAGAGACCCAGTACTTC.